Presented here are 5 T cell receptor beta chains from one specimen sequenced in a study of response to subunit inactivated influenza vaccine (dated by TCRdb to 2017 to 2018). Libraries were constructed by RT-PCR. Sequencing instrument: Illumina HiSeq 2500. The raw public reads went through TCRdb reprocessing: fastp at Q25, MiXCR clone calling, in-frame beta chains kept. CDR3 protein duplicates are merged, each entry listing the most common genes and DNA. The sample records around 570,000 distinct CDR3 sequences, approximately 7.6% of which are singletons. The ten largest account for 13% of the sample. The source material was PBMCs from blood, sampled roughly 24 months after vaccination. Source of these receptors: a man between 50 and 75 years old who received an inactivated influenza vaccine. Donor details come from another sample of the same person, matched by shared clones.

As to this clonotype: At one of its ends the junction is not consistent with the germline gene, which may arise from a read error. The rearrangement uses TRBV10-2 and TRBJ2-3, with 9 nucleotides matching TRBD2. The germline CDR1 and CDR2 sequences are WSHSY and SAAADI. CDR3 size: 16 residues. The chain's CDR3 is CPSSEVLAGTTDTQYF. In nucleotides, the CDR3 is TGCCCCAGCAGTGAGGTCCTAGCGGGAACCACAGATACGCAGTATTTT.

This clonotype showed up many times. The chain employs TRBV7-2 and TRBJ2-1; TRBD2 might be the D (6 bases). V shed 1 base and J shed 5 bases, with 12 bases lying between them. This CDR3 is 15 amino acids long. Germline-derived CDR1 and CDR2 are SGHTA and FQGNSA. The DNA of the CDR3 is TGTGCCAGCAGCTTAGAGGGTAGCGGAAACAATGAGCAGTTCTTC. This translates into CASSLEGSGNNEQFF.

In this sample, this clonotype turned up many times. V and J are TRBV20-1 and TRBJ2-5; 10 bases map to TRBD2. This CDR3 has 17 residues. CDR1 is DFQATT, CDR2 SNEGSKA, per germline (reference sequence). The ends lost 6 bases at V and 5 bases at J; junction bases unmatched: 18. The CDR3 DNA reads TGCAGTGCGACCACTAGCGGGGTAGCTAACATGTGGGAGACCCAGTACTTC. As protein: CSATTSGVANMWETQYF.

This clonotype was observed at least ten times. The chain joins TRBV12-3 or TRBV12-4 to TRBJ2-3; 10 bases line up with TRBD2. The ends lost 6 bases at V and 4 bases at J; junction bases unmatched: 7. This CDR3 has 15 amino acids. CDR3 loop: CASSRRAGGPDTQYF. CDR3 nucleotides: TGTGCCAGCAGCCGAAGAGCGGGGGGGCCAGATACGCAGTATTTT.

This clonotype has a count of ten or more. The J gene is TRBJ2-1, the V gene TRBV7-2, with D possibly matching TRBD1 (5 bases). V was clipped by 8 bases and J by 7 bases, with 18 bases between them. The V gene's germline CDR1 is SGHTA and CDR2 FQGNSA. CDR3 length: 14 residues. The CDR3 region is CASGRVFPLNEQFF. The DNA of the CDR3 is TGTGCCAGCGGCAGGGTTTTCCCTCTGAATGAGCAGTTCTTC.